Each of the 3 T cell receptor beta chains below was sequenced from the same sample in a study of T cells in Graves' hyperthyroidism and ophthalmopathy. It was RNA transcripts that yielded the amplified TCR beta CDR3 regions. Researchers ran a first-round RT-PCR on the TCR CDR3 using the HTBI primer set. TCRdb re-analysed the multiplex PCR reads in MiXCR, keeping a single row per CDR3 protein. The sample yields fewer than 600,000 distinct CDR3 sequences, 14% seen once. Sequencing was done on a sample of blood. The receptor set was obtained from a woman between 40 and 50 years old with Graves' hyperthyroidism.

This clonotype was counted between two and nine times. V and J are TRBV12-5 and TRBJ2-1; 7 bases are a match to TRBD2. With 7 bases clipped from V and 9 bases from J, the junction kept 9 bases outside the gene matches. Germline V CDR1 and CDR2: LGHNT, FRNRAP. The CDR3 has 13 residues. CDR3 sequence reads: CASAPGGRAEQFF. The CDR3, as DNA: TGTGCTAGTGCCCCCGGGGGGAGGGCTGAGCAGTTCTTC.

The V call is TRBV9, the J call TRBJ2-1, with D unclear. Per germline, CDR1 SGDLS and CDR2 YYNGEE. V gave up 1 base and J gave up 7 bases, with 9 bases separating them. The CDR3 is 13 residues long. Here the CDR3 reads CASSVNLVNEQFF. The CDR3 region has the DNA TGTGCCAGCAGCGTAAATTTGGTGAATGAGCAGTTCTTC.

This clonotype was counted many times. The chain combines TRBV27 with TRBJ2-2; possible D gene TRBD1, 5 bases. V lost 2 bases to trimming and J lost 0 bases, with 7 bases between them. Per the germline V gene, CDR1 is MNHEY and CDR2 is SMNVEV (reference sequence). The CDR3 spans 15 residues. CDR3 bases: TGTGCCAGCAGTTTAAAGGGGACGAACACCGGGGAGCTGTTTTTT. This gives the protein CASSLKGTNTGELFF.